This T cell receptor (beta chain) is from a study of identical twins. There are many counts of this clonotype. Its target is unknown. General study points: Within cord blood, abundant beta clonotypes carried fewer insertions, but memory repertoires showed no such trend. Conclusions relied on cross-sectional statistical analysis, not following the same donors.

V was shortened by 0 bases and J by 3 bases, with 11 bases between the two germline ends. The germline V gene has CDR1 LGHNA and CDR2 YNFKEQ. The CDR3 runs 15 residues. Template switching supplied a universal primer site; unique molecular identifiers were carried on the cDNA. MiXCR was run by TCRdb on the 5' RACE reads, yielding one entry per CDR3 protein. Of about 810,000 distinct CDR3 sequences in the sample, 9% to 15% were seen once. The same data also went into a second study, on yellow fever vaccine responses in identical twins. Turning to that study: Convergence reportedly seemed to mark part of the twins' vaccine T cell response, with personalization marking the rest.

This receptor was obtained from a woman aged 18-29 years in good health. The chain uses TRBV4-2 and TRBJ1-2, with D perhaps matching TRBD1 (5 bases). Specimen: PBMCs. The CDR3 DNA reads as TGTGCCAGCAGCCAAGAGGGCAGGGAATACTATGGCTACACCTTC. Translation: CASSQEGREYYGYTF.